Judged by abundance, the clone carrying this TCR beta chain is large (0.1 to 1%). Its specificity is unknown. As an off-target read in a library built for alpha chains, this beta chain has a frequency of little significance. These data originate in a study of spatial heterogeneity in lung cancer. The CDR3 extends over 14 amino acids. The germline V gene encodes CDR1 KGHDR and CDR2 SFDVKD. With 3 bases removed from V and 3 bases from J, the gap between germline ends came to 8 bases. TCRdb independently ran MiXCR on the 5' RACE reads; one entry per CDR3 protein. The table includes about 170 distinct CDR3 sequences, roughly 12% detected once. Broader study findings: One measure, the expanded intratumoral alpha and beta TCR count, tracked tumor mutation counts.

Stated time point: sample taken at primary tumor resection. The sequence was obtained from a male donor with early-stage non-small cell lung cancer. The genes are TRBV24-1 and TRBJ2-1, with a tentative D call TRBD1 (5 bases). Here the sequenced sample was lung tumor tissue, taken at surgery. CDR3 in amino acids: CATSDAGNYNEQFF. The CDR3 DNA is TGTGCCACCAGTGATGCAGGGAACTACAATGAGCAGTTCTTC.